This TCR beta chain was retrieved from a study of blood T cell repertoires in COVID-19. Across the study: The United States, Italy and Spain supplied acute and convalescent COVID-19 samples. PBMCs, B-cell-depleted T cells, or T cells provided the cDNA or gDNA that made up the material.

In the source study's methods: Amplification with reference gene primers provided the estimates of nucleated cell counts. Data came from immunoSEQ multiplex PCR; TCRdb stores just in-frame clones and leaves some out. The DNA gave D and trimming, while V, J and clone size come from that table. The data contain under 300,000 clones, 85% to 90% of them singletons. Between the trimmed V and J ends, which lost 3 bases and 4 bases, there was a span of 10 bases. The CDR3 consists of 14 residues. Germline loops: CDR1 MNHNS, CDR2 SASEGT. Specimen: peripheral blood. The sequence came from a woman in her seventies with active or convalescent COVID-19. The J gene is TRBJ1-3, the V gene TRBV6-1, with TRBD1 as a possible D gene (6 bases). In DNA, the CDR3 is TGTGCCAGCAGTGACCGGGGGGCAGGAAACACCATATATTTT. Protein: CASSDRGAGNTIYF.